This T cell receptor (beta chain) was retrieved from a study of cytomegalovirus exposure and HLA in healthy donors. In the study overall: Ancestry clustering placed about 86% of around 400 genotyped donors in the Caucasian-associated cluster. General observations from the study: There were fewer than 200 TCR beta chains listed as cytomegalovirus-associated. Certain indistinguishable V segments, among them TRBV6-2 and TRBV6-3, were excluded.

A multiplex PCR was run with 60 Vbeta primers and 13 Jbeta primers. Profiling relied on immunoSEQ multiplex PCR, and the TCRdb table lists in-frame clones only, not all of them. The repertoire consists of about 180,000 clones, with roughly 78% occurring once and the leading ten covering approximately 13%. This clone was seen only a few times. Its antigen is unidentified. The V segment lost 2 bases and the J segment 1 base; nucleotides outside the gene matches: 6. From germline, CDR1 is ENHRY and CDR2 SYGVKD. This CDR3 region has 16 residues. Sequenced sample: PBMCs. This TCR was sampled from a woman between 45 and 65 years old in good health and CMV-seropositive. The chain links TRBV10-3 to TRBJ1-1; 8 bases align to TRBD1. CDR3 loop: CAISEPTGAGNTEAFF. CDR3 DNA: TGTGCCATCAGTGAGCCGACAGGGGCGGGGAACACTGAAGCTTTCTTT.